This is a list of T cell receptor beta chains from one sample in a study of shared clonotypes between healthy human individuals. The method was immunoSEQ multiplex PCR; TCRdb's version includes in-frame clones alone and lacks a portion of them. The table lists approximately 1,500,000 clones, roughly 96% of them singletons. Sequencing was performed on naive CD4+ T cells sorted from blood. Source of these receptors: a man aged 30 to 39 in good health. Each CDR3 is given with its conserved first and last residue. Fields, in order: CDR3 protein, CDR3 DNA, J gene, clone size, V gene, D gene. A D gene is named only where the DNA matches it firmly. Clone size is not always given. Where it is, it says once, few, many or a class for expanded clones.

CASSLADFYGYTF,TGCGCCAGCAGCTTGGCAGACTTTTATGGCTACACCTTC,TRBJ1-2,.,TRBV5-1,.
CATASGAVSAEAFF,TGTGCCACCGCCTCGGGCGCCGTATCCGCTGAAGCTTTCTTT,TRBJ1-1,.,TRBV15,.
CAWSARDTGELFF,TGTGCCTGGAGTGCCCGGGACACCGGGGAGCTGTTTTTT,TRBJ2-2,.,TRBV30,.
CASSLVNRGSTDTQYF,TGTGCCAGCAGCTTAGTCAACAGGGGTAGCACAGATACGCAGTATTTT,TRBJ2-3,.,TRBV11-1,TRBD1
CASSLAGSVIYEQYF,TGTGCCAGCAGCTTGGCCGGGTCGGTGATCTACGAGCAGTACTTC,TRBJ2-7,.,TRBV5-4,.
CASSVSQYGNYGYTF,TGTGCCAGCAGTGTTTCACAGTACGGTAACTATGGCTACACCTTC,TRBJ1-2,once,TRBV6-1,.
CASSLDQRTGDTGELFF,TGTGCCAGCAGCTTAGATCAACGGACAGGGGACACCGGGGAGCTGTTTTTT,TRBJ2-2,once,TRBV11-3,TRBD1
CASRDRGEANYGYTF,TGTGCCAGCAGGGACAGGGGCGAAGCTAACTATGGCTACACCTTC,TRBJ1-2,.,TRBV28,TRBD1
CASSPLDGNEQFF,TGTGCCAGCAGTCCCTTGGATGGTAATGAGCAGTTCTTC,TRBJ2-1,once,TRBV28,.
CAISAPLEYHGELFF,TGTGCCATCAGTGCCCCCTTAGAGTATCACGGGGAGCTGTTTTTT,TRBJ2-2,.,TRBV10-3,.
CASSPPIKADSYEQYF,TGTGCCAGCTCACCACCGATTAAGGCTGACTCCTACGAGCAGTACTTC,TRBJ2-7,.,TRBV18,.
CASSPRFASGRTYLSSYEQYF,TGTGCCAGCAGCCCACGGTTCGCTAGCGGGAGGACCTATCTGAGCTCCTACGAGCAGTACTTC,TRBJ2-7,.,TRBV28,TRBD2
CASSLYSGSSYNEQFF,TGCGCCAGCAGCCTCTATAGCGGGAGCTCCTACAATGAGCAGTTCTTC,TRBJ2-1,.,TRBV4-3,TRBD2
CASSLVETSVSEQFF,TGTGCCAGCAGCTTGGTTGAGACTAGCGTATCTGAGCAGTTCTTC,TRBJ2-1,.,TRBV5-6,TRBD2
CASSPSPDRLNTEAFF,TGTGCCAGCTCACCGTCCCCCGACAGATTGAACACTGAAGCTTTCTTT,TRBJ1-1,.,TRBV18,.
CASSGTRAVGAGELFF,TGTGCCAGCAGCGGAACGCGAGCGGTAGGGGCCGGGGAGCTGTTTTTT,TRBJ2-2,.,TRBV9,.
CASSSTGTGGITEAFF,TGCGCCAGCAGCTCTACTGGGACAGGGGGCATCACTGAAGCTTTCTTT,TRBJ1-1,.,TRBV5-1,TRBD1
CASSFTDQPQHF,TGTGCCAGCAGTTTCACTGATCAGCCCCAGCATTTT,TRBJ1-5,.,TRBV28,.
CASSEIGPDTQYF,TGTGCCAGCAGCGAAATTGGGCCAGATACGCAGTATTTT,TRBJ2-3,.,TRBV9,.
CASSLYSGVVTEAFF,TGCGCCAGCAGCTTGTATTCTGGGGTTGTCACTGAAGCTTTCTTT,TRBJ1-1,once,TRBV5-1,.
CAASASSSYEQYF,TGTGCCGCCAGCGCCAGTTCCTCCTACGAGCAGTACTTC,TRBJ2-7,.,TRBV15,.
CASSRATSTDTQYF,TGCGCCAGCAGCCGAGCGACGTCTACAGATACGCAGTATTTT,TRBJ2-3,.,TRBV4-3,.
CASSSRDTQYF,TGTGCCAGCAGCTCCCGAGATACGCAGTATTTT,TRBJ2-3,.,TRBV28,.
CASSLGPQGLTKNIQYF,TGTGCCAGCAGCTTAGGGCCACAGGGGTTGACCAAAAACATTCAGTACTTC,TRBJ2-4,.,TRBV7-6,TRBD1
CAWKGDRGTYSGYTF,TGTGCCTGGAAAGGCGATCGCGGGACTTATTCCGGCTACACCTTC,TRBJ1-2,.,TRBV30,.
CASSGTGRSFTEAFF,TGTGCCAGCAGCGGGACAGGGAGATCCTTCACTGAAGCTTTCTTT,TRBJ1-1,.,TRBV2,TRBD1
CASSLAGQLSYEQYF,TGTGCCAGCAGTTTAGCGGGACAGCTATCCTACGAGCAGTACTTC,TRBJ2-7,.,TRBV27,.
CASSLDNYNEQFF,TGTGCCAGCAGTTTAGACAACTACAATGAGCAGTTCTTC,TRBJ2-1,.,TRBV28,.
CASSLAGVSTDTQYF,TGCGCCAGCAGCTTGGCGGGGGTTAGCACAGATACGCAGTATTTT,TRBJ2-3,.,TRBV5-1,.
CASSDTGPGGYTF,TGTGCCAGCAGTGATACAGGACCGGGTGGCTACACCTTC,TRBJ1-2,.,TRBV25-1,.
CASSNAGGTGELFF,TGTGCCAGCAGCAATGCAGGCGGCACCGGGGAGCTGTTTTTT,TRBJ2-2,few,TRBV11-3,.
CASSLERGAGELFF,TGCGCCAGCAGCTTGGAAAGGGGGGCCGGGGAGCTGTTTTTT,TRBJ2-2,.,TRBV5-1,.
CASSEEGRRGELFF,TGCGCCAGCAGTGAAGAGGGCCGGAGGGGGGAGCTGTTTTTT,TRBJ2-2,.,TRBV10-2,.
CASSPLSGGPLSRDEQYF,TGTGCCAGCAGCCCCCTCAGCGGAGGACCGCTATCGCGCGACGAGCAGTACTTC,TRBJ2-7,.,TRBV5-6,.
CASSLKFQRDNEKLFF,TGTGCCAGCAGTTTAAAATTTCAGCGGGACAATGAAAAACTGTTTTTT,TRBJ1-4,.,TRBV27,.
CASTNIRARVYDGYTF,TGTGCCAGCACCAACATTAGGGCCAGGGTGTACGATGGCTACACCTTC,TRBJ1-2,.,TRBV11-2,.
CASSLEVAVGNEQFF,TGCGCCAGCAGCTTGGAGGTAGCGGTGGGCAATGAGCAGTTCTTC,TRBJ2-1,.,TRBV5-1,.
CASSQRTNNEQFF,TGCGCCAGCAGCCAACGGACCAACAATGAGCAGTTCTTC,TRBJ2-1,.,TRBV4-1,.
CASSLVAAYEAFF,TGTGCCAGCAGTTTGGTGGCGGCCTATGAAGCTTTCTTT,TRBJ1-1,.,TRBV28,.
CASSGAGAYNEQFF,TGTGCCAGTTCAGGGGCCGGCGCCTACAATGAGCAGTTCTTC,TRBJ2-1,.,TRBV19,.
CAISGTSYEQYF,TGTGCCATCAGCGGGACATCGTACGAGCAGTACTTC,TRBJ2-7,.,TRBV10-3,.
CASSFLFGQGDRGYTF,TGTGCCAGCAGTTTTTTATTTGGCCAGGGTGATCGTGGCTACACCTTC,TRBJ1-2,once,TRBV6-5,.
CASDRTLLNQPQHF,TGTGCCAGCGACAGGACTCTACTCAATCAGCCCCAGCATTTT,TRBJ1-5,.,TRBV5-3,.
CASSVGTALIRIDGYTF,TGTGCCAGCAGCGTAGGGACGGCCCTCATTAGAATCGATGGCTACACCTTC,TRBJ1-2,.,TRBV5-4,.
CASSLGGATDTQYF,TGTGCCAGCTCCCTGGGAGGAGCTACAGATACGCAGTATTTT,TRBJ2-3,.,TRBV18,.
CASSLEVGGWDTNEKLFF,TGCGCCAGCAGCTTGGAAGTTGGCGGGTGGGATACAAATGAAAAACTGTTTTTT,TRBJ1-4,.,TRBV5-1,.
CASSYGTGGDGTNEKLFF,TGTGCCAGCAGCTACGGGACAGGGGGCGATGGAACTAATGAAAAACTGTTTTTT,TRBJ1-4,.,TRBV7-9,TRBD1
CASSSPYGGLGYTF,TGTGCCAGCAGCTCCCCTTATGGGGGCCTTGGCTACACCTTC,TRBJ1-2,.,TRBV11-2,.
CASSGPTPGTRGNTIYF,TGTGCCAGCAGCGGTCCCACGCCGGGAACCCGCGGAAACACCATATATTTT,TRBJ1-3,once,TRBV14,.
CASSYPDRAGEQFF,TGTGCCAGCAGTTACCCAGACAGGGCGGGTGAGCAGTTCTTC,TRBJ2-1,.,TRBV6-6,TRBD1
CASSLPGLAVNEQFF,TGTGCCAGCAGCTTACCCGGACTAGCTGTCAATGAGCAGTTCTTC,TRBJ2-1,.,TRBV7-3,TRBD2
CASSKTEVGTYGYTF,TGTGCCAGTAGTAAAACTGAAGTGGGAACATATGGCTACACCTTC,TRBJ1-2,.,TRBV19,.
CASSQETGAYEQYF,TGCGCCAGCAGCCAGGAGACAGGGGCCTACGAGCAGTACTTC,TRBJ2-7,.,TRBV4-1,TRBD1
CASSRTGGTGELFF,TGTGCCAGCAGTCGGACGGGAGGCACCGGGGAGCTGTTTTTT,TRBJ2-2,.,TRBV27,TRBD2
CASSQDGAGGAYEQYF,TGTGCCAGCAGCCAAGACGGAGCGGGAGGTGCCTACGAGCAGTACTTC,TRBJ2-7,.,TRBV4-2,TRBD2
CAWSRVDSRPEKLFF,TGTGCCTGGAGCCGCGTGGACAGTAGGCCCGAAAAACTGTTTTTT,TRBJ1-4,.,TRBV30,.
CASSLATTLGGYTF,TGTGCCAGCAGCTTAGCGACAACCTTAGGAGGCTACACCTTC,TRBJ1-2,.,TRBV7-2,.
CASSSHQGSLGKPQHF,TGTGCCAGCAGTTCCCATCAGGGGAGTCTCGGTAAGCCCCAGCATTTT,TRBJ1-5,.,TRBV6-6,.